The 28 T cell receptor beta chains listed next were all sequenced from one sample in a study of shared clonotypes between healthy human individuals. Some clones are missing from TCRdb's copy, which holds only in-frame ones; the method was immunoSEQ multiplex PCR. The sample has around 1.4 million clones, around 98.5% seen once. What was sequenced was naive CD4+ T cells sorted from blood. Subset specified: CD45RA+ positively selected. These receptor sequences come from a young man in good health.

This clone was recorded only once. The rearrangement links TRBV28 to TRBJ1-5; D is unclear. Germline CDR1 reads MDHEN; CDR2 reads SYDVKM. The V gene lost 5 bases and the J gene lost 0 bases, with 8 bases spanning the gap. CDR3 size: 14 residues. The DNA of the CDR3 is TGTGCCAGCAGTCCCATCTATAGCAATCAGCCCCAGCATTTT. This codes for CASSPIYSNQPQHF.

Of note for this clone: This sample also contains other DNA sequences that code for the same CDR3. The V call is TRBV11-2, the J call TRBJ2-3; D unclear. The V gene lost 2 bases and the J gene lost 0 bases, with 6 bases spanning the gap. Germline V gene lookup returns CDR1 SGHAT and CDR2 FQNNGV. The length of the CDR3 is 14 residues. The CDR3, as DNA: TGTGCCAGCAGCTTAACAGTCAGCACAGATACGCAGTATTTT. This sequence encodes CASSLTVSTDTQYF.

The rearrangement joins TRBV30 to TRBJ1-3; D call uncertain. Germline V gene sequence: CDR1 GTSNPN, CDR2 SVGIG (reference sequence). Trimming shortened V by 4 bases and J by 4 bases, and 5 bases separated the two germline ends. The CDR3 runs to 11 residues. In nucleotides, the CDR3 is TGTGCCTGGACCCTAGGAAACACCATATATTTT. This gives the protein CAWTLGNTIYF.

This clone appeared once. The chain employs TRBV5-1 and TRBJ1-2; TRBD1 might be the D (5 bases). V was pared by 4 bases and J by 2 bases, with 15 bases between. Germline V gene data show CDR1 as SGHRS and CDR2 as YFSETQ. The CDR3 totals 15 residues. The CDR3 sequence: CASSLNLGRNYGYTF. The CDR3 DNA reads TGCGCCAGCAGCCTGAATCTGGGGCGCAACTATGGCTACACCTTC.

This clone was seen just once. The genes are TRBV10-2 and TRBJ1-2; possible D gene TRBD1, 6 bases. Trimming shortened V by 0 bases and J by 3 bases, and 11 bases separated the two germline ends. Per germline, CDR1 WSHSY and CDR2 SAAADI. This CDR3 region has 15 residues. The CDR3 loop is CASSESKGEYYGYTF. The CDR3 DNA is TGCGCCAGCAGTGAGTCTAAGGGGGAATACTATGGCTACACCTTC.

This chain joins TRBV4-1 and TRBJ2-4; D is tentatively TRBD1 or TRBD2 (5 bases each). CDR1 is MGHRA and CDR2 is YSYEKL in the germline V gene. Trimming removed 4 bases from V and 5 bases from J, with 12 bases in between. CDR3 length equals 14 residues. CDR3 region: CASSPRVGENIQYF. CDR3 nucleotide sequence: TGCGCCAGCAGCCCCAGGGTGGGGGAAAACATTCAGTACTTC.

The chain joins TRBV7-2 to TRBJ2-7; D gene ambiguous. CDR1 SGHTA and CDR2 FQGNSA come from the germline V gene. The CDR3 is 15 residues long. Trimming left V 4 bases short and J 3 bases short, with 16 bases between. CDR3 residues: CASSSGPGNFYEQYF. CDR3 DNA: TGTGCCAGCAGCTCCGGGCCCGGAAATTTCTACGAGCAGTACTTC.

In regard to this clone: At the DNA level, this CDR3 is encoded by other sequences in the same sample as well. The V call is TRBV20-1, the J call TRBJ2-3, with D unclear. The CDR3 consists of 11 residues. In germline, CDR1 is DFQATT, CDR2 SNEGSKA (reference sequence). This CDR3 reads CSARITDTQYF. CDR3 DNA sequence: TGCAGCGCCAGGATCACAGATACGCAGTATTTT.

The chain couples TRBV7-6 to TRBJ2-5; 11 positions agree with TRBD2. The CDR3 sequence is 15 residues long. Germline assignment: CDR1 SGHVS and CDR2 FNYEAQ. The J segment lost 5 bases and the V segment lost 4 bases, leaving 6 bases of the junction unmatched. The CDR3 DNA sequence: TGTGCCAGCAGCTCCGCCGGGACTAGCGGCGAGACCCAGTACTTC. This sequence encodes CASSSAGTSGETQYF.

In regard to this clone: Other DNA sequences within the sample encode an identical CDR3. This rearrangement joins TRBV27 to TRBJ2-3; 7 bases fit TRBD2. From germline, CDR1 is MNHEY and CDR2 SMNVEV (reference sequence). This CDR3 is built from 13 residues. V lost 2 bases, J lost 4 bases, and 0 bases stayed unmatched. CDR3 sequence: CASSLREADTQYF. CDR3 DNA sequence: TGTGCCAGCAGTTTACGGGAGGCAGATACGCAGTATTTT.

The chain links TRBV5-6 to TRBJ1-5; D ambiguous. V lost 4 bases, J lost 4 bases, and 15 bases lay in between. The CDR3 loop spans 15 amino acids. The V gene's germline CDR1 is SGHDT and CDR2 YYEEEE. As DNA, the CDR3 is TGTGCCAGCAGCCTACTTGGGGTCCAAAATCAGCCCCAGCATTTT. Translating it yields CASSLLGVQNQPQHF.

V gene TRBV5-1 combines with J gene TRBJ1-2, with 7 bases aligning to TRBD1. Germline trimming cut 8 bases from V and 4 bases from J; bases unmatched to any gene: 17. This CDR3 has 16 residues. Germline V CDR1 and CDR2: SGHRS, YFSETQ. CDR3 DNA sequence: TGCGCCAGTCGGGACAGCAGGTTCGGGCTTGGCTATGGCTACACCTTC. This sequence encodes CASRDSRFGLGYGYTF.

CDR3 nucleotide sequence: TGTGCCAGCACCAGGGGGACAGGGTATCCCGGGGAGCTGTTTTTT. Protein: CASTRGTGYPGELFF. The chain recombines TRBV5-6 with TRBJ2-2; 9 bases align to TRBD1. The CDR3 consists of 15 residues. Germline V gene sequence: CDR1 SGHDT, CDR2 YYEEEE. After removal of 6 bases from V and 6 bases from J, the junction contained 9 bases not matched to a gene. Full variable domain (rest looked up from reference TRBV5-6 and TRBJ2-2): DAGVTQSPTHLIKTRGQQVTLRCSPKSGHDTVSWYQQALGQGPQFIFQYYEEEERQRGNFPDRFSGHQFPNYSSELNVNALLLGDSALYLCASTRGTGYPGELFFGEGSRLTVL.

The chain joins TRBV5-4 to TRBJ1-3; 7 bases are a match to TRBD1. The V and J ends lost 4 bases and 0 bases, in that order; junction bases with no gene match: 10. The CDR3 runs to 17 residues. Looked up from germline, CDR1 is SGHNT and CDR2 is YYREEE (reference sequence). The CDR3 DNA reads TGTGCCAGCAGCAATCGGAGACAGGGTAACTCTGGAAACACCATATATTTT. This sequence encodes CASSNRRQGNSGNTIYF. Using reference TRBV5-4 and TRBJ1-3 for the parts outside the CDR3, the full variable domain is ETGVTQSPTHLIKTRGQQVTLRCSSQSGHNTVSWYQQALGQGPQFIFQYYREEENGRGNFPPRFSGLQFPNYSSELNVNALELDDSALYLCASSNRRQGNSGNTIYFGEGSWLTVV.

V gene TRBV18 combines with J gene TRBJ2-5; D may be TRBD1 (5 bases). The V end was cut by 6 bases, the J end by 1 base, with 18 bases between. The CDR3 consists of 16 residues. The germline gives CDR1 KGHSH, CDR2 LQKENI. The CDR3: CASSSLRGEIQETQYF. In DNA form, the CDR3 reads TGTGCCAGCTCCTCCCTAAGGGGCGAGATCCAAGAGACCCAGTACTTC.

The chain combines TRBV9 with TRBJ2-2; unclear D gene. CDR1 and CDR2 from the germline V gene are SGDLS and YYNGEE. This CDR3 spans 14 amino acids. Trimming removed 1 base at V and 6 bases at J, with 10 bases between. The CDR3 reads CASSVIGESGELFF. Written as DNA, the CDR3 is TGTGCCAGCAGCGTAATTGGGGAATCCGGGGAGCTGTTTTTT.

The chain recombines TRBV6-1 with TRBJ1-2; the D gene is possibly TRBD1 (5 bases). Trimming took off 3 bases at V and 4 bases at J, with 12 bases between the two ends. There are 14 residues in the CDR3. Germline loops: CDR1 MNHNS, CDR2 SASEGT. The CDR3 reads CASSDPAGRYGYTF. For the CDR3, the DNA is TGTGCCAGCAGTGATCCGGCAGGGCGCTATGGCTACACCTTC.

This chain uses TRBV18 with TRBJ2-3; D not resolved. This CDR3 contains 15 residues. Between the trimmed V and J ends, which lost 1 base and 6 bases, there was a span of 14 bases. CDR1 is KGHSH, CDR2 LQKENI, per germline. The CDR3 here is CASSPLAAFSDTQYF. As DNA, the CDR3 is TGTGCCAGCTCACCACTTGCTGCTTTTTCGGATACGCAGTATTTT. Drawing the rest from reference TRBV18 and TRBJ2-3, the complete variable domain is NAGVMQNPRHLVRRRGQEARLRCSPMKGHSHVYWYRQLPEEGLKFMVYLQKENIIDESGMPKERFSAEFPKEGPSILRIQQVVRGDSAAYFCASSPLAAFSDTQYFGPGTRLTVL.

J is TRBJ2-1 and V is TRBV18; possibly TRBD1 for D (5 bases). Germline V gene sequence: CDR1 KGHSH, CDR2 LQKENI. V was cut by 1 base and J by 7 bases, with 17 bases left in between. This CDR3 is 16 amino acids long. CDR3 nucleotide sequence: TGTGCCAGCTCACCACGGGTGCAGGGAATTATAAATGAGCAGTTCTTC. Its protein is CASSPRVQGIINEQFF.

This chain links TRBV19 with TRBJ2-7, with D tentatively TRBD1 (6 bases). Trimming pared 6 bases from V and 1 base from J, leaving 16 bases between. The CDR3 runs 15 residues. Germline CDR1 is LNHDA and CDR2 is SQIVND (reference sequence). The chain's CDR3 is CASSPRRDTSYEQYF. In nucleotides, the CDR3 is TGTGCCAGTAGCCCTCGACGGGACACATCCTACGAGCAGTACTTC.

The V and J genes are TRBV7-9 and TRBJ1-1; 8 bases are a match to TRBD1. The V gene's germline CDR1 is SEHNR and CDR2 FQNEAQ (reference sequence). There are 16 residues in the CDR3. V was clipped by 5 bases and J by 0 bases; unmatched bases: 8. The CDR3 reads CASSPRTGRVNTEAFF. CDR3 nucleotide sequence: TGTGCCAGCAGCCCCAGGACAGGGCGGGTGAACACTGAAGCTTTCTTT. Looking up the rest from reference TRBV7-9 and TRBJ1-1 gives the full variable domain: DTGVSQNPRHKITKRGQNVTFRCDPISEHNRLYWYRQTLGQGPEFLTYFQNEAQLEKSRLLSDRFSAERPKGSFSTLEIQRTEQGDSAMYLCASSPRTGRVNTEAFFGQGTRLTVV.

The V gene is TRBV18, the J gene TRBJ2-7, with TRBD1 matching 8 bases. This CDR3 is built from 15 residues. V was clipped by 4 bases and J by 6 bases; unmatched bases: 11. The V gene's germline CDR1 is KGHSH and CDR2 LQKENI. As DNA, the CDR3 is TGTGCCAGCTCACTTTGGGGACAGGAAGGGTCCGAGCAGTACTTC. It translates to CASSLWGQEGSEQYF. Drawing the rest from reference TRBV18 and TRBJ2-7, the complete variable domain is NAGVMQNPRHLVRRRGQEARLRCSPMKGHSHVYWYRQLPEEGLKFMVYLQKENIIDESGMPKERFSAEFPKEGPSILRIQQVVRGDSAAYFCASSLWGQEGSEQYFGPGTRLTVT.

This clone is a singleton in its sample. The V call is TRBV7-9, the J call TRBJ2-1, with TRBD1 identical over 7 bases. The germline gives CDR1 SEHNR, CDR2 FQNEAQ (reference sequence). V was clipped by 2 bases and J by 4 bases; unmatched bases: 5. CDR3 length: 15 amino acids. CDR3 coding DNA: TGTGCCAGCAGCTTAAACGGACAGGAATACAATGAGCAGTTCTTC. Amino acids: CASSLNGQEYNEQFF.

This clone has just one count. Written as DNA, the CDR3 is TGTGCCAGCTCACCACAGAGGACTAGCGCTTACGAGCAGTACTTC. Its protein product is CASSPQRTSAYEQYF. This rearrangement joins TRBV18 to TRBJ2-7, with 9 positions matching TRBD2. There are 15 residues in the CDR3. V shed 1 base, J shed 4 bases, and the junction held 5 bases outside the gene matches. Germline V gives CDR1 KGHSH, CDR2 LQKENI.

The V and J genes are TRBV15 and TRBJ1-1; D unclear. The V gene's germline CDR1 is LNHNV and CDR2 YYDKDF (reference sequence). The CDR3 totals 13 residues. Deletions cut 0 bases from V and 4 bases from J, with 6 bases between. The CDR3 DNA reads TGTGCCACCAGCAGAGAATTGGGCACTGAAGCTTTCTTT. This codes for CATSRELGTEAFF.

The table lists this clone with a count of one. Other DNA sequences in the same sample also yield this CDR3. The chain is built from TRBV7-2 and TRBJ2-5; unclear D gene. Germline lookup yields CDR1 SGHTA and CDR2 FQGNSA. Trimming shortened V by 1 base and J by 4 bases, and 7 bases separated the two germline ends. CDR3 length equals 13 residues. CDR3 nucleotides: TGTGCCAGCAGCTTAGGTGTCAGAGAGACCCAGTACTTC. It translates to CASSLGVRETQYF.

This chain uses TRBV11-3 with TRBJ2-5; no reliable D call. The CDR3 totals 13 residues. The germline gives CDR1 SGHNT, CDR2 YENEEA. Between the trimmed V and J ends, which lost 5 bases and 0 bases, there was a span of 7 bases. CDR3 region: CASSRTYQETQYF. The DNA for the CDR3 is TGTGCCAGCAGCCGTACCTACCAAGAGACCCAGTACTTC.

This chain joins TRBV5-1 and TRBJ2-3; 15 positions agree with TRBD2. The CDR3 contains 19 residues. Per the germline V gene, CDR1 is SGHRS and CDR2 is YFSETQ. With 4 bases clipped from V and 3 bases from J, the junction kept 12 bases outside the gene matches. The CDR3 loop is CASSPMPGLAGGFTDTQYF. The CDR3 nucleotides are TGCGCCAGCAGCCCAATGCCGGGACTAGCGGGAGGTTTTACAGATACGCAGTATTTT.